This T cell receptor beta chain was recorded in a study of radiation and T cells in renal cell carcinoma. Overall study findings and caveats: Top tumor clonotypes rose in blood 2 weeks post-radiation, then contracted.

A note on this clone: Its antigen is not known.

There are 15 residues in the CDR3. Trimming stripped 0 bases from V and 4 bases from J, with 13 bases between. Germline lookup yields CDR1 MGHRA and CDR2 YSYEKL. The sample's time point: blood 4 weeks post-SBRT, at nephrectomy. The treatment denotes: 15 Gy SBRT to primary tumor, nephrectomy 4 weeks later. Blood was sampled at baseline, 2 weeks and 4 weeks after SBRT. TCRdb keeps only in-frame clones here, not all; method: immunoSEQ multiplex PCR. This sample has 130,000 to 150,000 clones, with around 88% found just once. This TCR was sampled from a woman in her fifties or sixties with renal cell carcinoma. The sequencing here drew on blood, taken from a patient whose treatment included radiotherapy and nephrectomy. The genes are TRBV4-1 and TRBJ2-7; no clear D gene. CDR3 protein: CASSQESPSGYEQYF. CDR3 nucleotide sequence: TGCGCCAGCAGCCAAGAAAGTCCTTCCGGTTACGAGCAGTACTTC.